The T cell receptor (beta chain) described here comes from a study of blood T cells in healthy people across ages. Peripheral blood was drawn, around 9.5 milliliters per donor. Each sample yielded at least 5.5 micrograms of PBMC total RNA. This clonotype was found a few times. The antigen remains unidentified. Sample-barcoded 5' priming and a J-beta primer mix drove a second PCR of roughly 7 to 11 cycles. TCRdb recomputed calls from the 5' RACE reads with MiXCR, one row per CDR3 protein. The data contain more than 1,400,000 distinct CDR3 sequences, roughly 40% of them singletons. Study outcomes and limitations: Strong correlation was found linking TCR beta diversity to naive T cell percentage. Higher diversity, along with more naive CD4+ cells, distinguished long-lived donors from aged donors.

Trimming left V 7 bases short and J 7 bases short, with 16 bases between. This CDR3 contains 14 residues. In germline, CDR1 is MNHEY, CDR2 SMNVEV (reference sequence). The chain recombines TRBV27 with TRBJ2-2; D may be TRBD1 or TRBD2 (6 bases each). The sequence derives from a woman in her late teens or twenties in good health. Sequencing was done on a sample of blood. DNA of the CDR3: TGTGCCAGCACCGCGGGACAAACAGGCGGGGAGCTGTTTTTT. Amino acids: CASTAGQTGGELFF.